These 3 T cell receptor beta chains were sequenced from one sample in a study of cytomegalovirus exposure and HLA in healthy donors. The assay was immunoSEQ multiplex PCR, and TCRdb's table has in-frame clones only and misses some. The table includes approximately 300,000 clones, around 90% detected once. The material sequenced was PBMCs. Every receptor here comes from a woman in her 30s in good health and CMV-seropositive.

This chain uses TRBV6-5 with TRBJ1-2; 8 bases are shared with TRBD1. Germline assignment: CDR1 MNHEY and CDR2 SVGAGI. The V and J ends lost 5 bases and 8 bases, in that order; junction bases with no gene match: 7. The CDR3 is 13 residues long. The chain's CDR3 is CASSQDRARGYTF. CDR3 nucleotides: TGTGCCAGCAGTCAGGACAGGGCGAGAGGCTACACCTTC.

This clone was counted once. The V call is TRBV28, the J call TRBJ2-1; D uncertain. This CDR3 region has 13 residues. The V and J ends lost 1 base and 9 bases respectively, with 10 bases between them. Germline CDR1 is MDHEN and CDR2 is SYDVKM. CDR3 protein: CASSLSRLTEQFF. The CDR3 DNA reads as TGTGCCAGCAGTTTATCCCGACTGACTGAGCAGTTCTTC.

The chain couples TRBV6-1 to TRBJ1-1, with D possibly being TRBD1 (5 bases). With 3 bases removed from V and 4 bases from J, the gap between germline ends came to 9 bases. Germline V gene data show CDR1 as MNHNS and CDR2 as SASEGT. The CDR3 is 13 amino acids. Here the CDR3 DNA reads TGTGCCAGCAGTGATTCAGGGTTCACTGAAGCTTTCTTT. Translation: CASSDSGFTEAFF.